The clone carrying this T cell receptor (beta chain) showed up just a few times. Antigen: not known. Trimming left V 5 bases short and J 6 bases short, with 8 bases between. The length of the CDR3 is 11 residues. Germline-derived CDR1 and CDR2 are PRHDT and FYEKMQ (reference sequence). The sample is drawn from a study of cytomegalovirus exposure and HLA in healthy donors. Study-level points and caveats: TCR beta V- and J-gene trimming was later associated with a missense DCLRE1C variant. The authors considered a cluster of highly shared sequence variants likely to be a sequencing artifact. Later findings reportedly placed an Asian-associated ancestry cluster below the roughly 670-donor mean for N-insertions.

This PCR relied on a set of 60 Vbeta primers and 13 Jbeta primers. The data were produced by immunoSEQ multiplex PCR, yet TCRdb's version contains in-frame clones alone and is incomplete. This sample yields around 150,000 clones, of which 65% to 70% are seen a single time; around 1.6% belongs to the top ten. The chain employs TRBV13 and TRBJ2-7, with no clear D. The sample consisted of PBMCs. This TCR derives from a human donor in good health. The CDR3 sequence: CASSPQSEQYF. CDR3 DNA sequence: TGTGCCAGCAGCCCTCAGTCCGAGCAGTACTTC.